This is a list of T cell receptor beta chains from one sample in a study of radiation and T cells in renal cell carcinoma. Using immunoSEQ multiplex PCR, the repertoire was profiled, and TCRdb retains in-frame clones only, with some absent. The sample comprises tens of thousands of clones, 83% of which are singletons, and around 31% rests with the top ten. The starting material was blood, obtained from a patient whose treatment included radiotherapy and nephrectomy. The receptors here all came from a woman in her seventies with renal cell carcinoma. CDR3s include the opening cysteine and the closing phenylalanine or tryptophan. The D gene is left open where the match is weak. Rows may omit the clone size; those that give it use once, few, many or a size class.

>TRBD1|-|TRBV5-1|TRBJ1-1
CASSSSSGGTEAFF
TGCGCCAGCAGCTCAAGTTCAGGGGGCACTGAAGCTTTCTTT
>-|few|TRBV7-2|TRBJ2-5
CASSSLSPGSPDF
TGTGCCAGCAGCTCGCTAAGCCCGGGGAGCCCGGACTTC
>-|once|TRBV27|TRBJ1-1
CASTKGSEAFF
TGTGCCAGCACAAAAGGATCTGAAGCTTTCTTT
>TRBD2|-|TRBV7-6|TRBJ2-2
CASSPRLAGGTGELFF
TGTGCCAGCAGCCCACGACTAGCGGGAGGTACCGGGGAGCTGTTTTTT
>-|-|TRBV4-1|TRBJ1-2
CASSHPRGRYTF
TGCGCCAGCAGTCACCCCCGGGGCCGCTACACCTTC
>-|-|TRBV7-2|TRBJ2-1
CASSLRQRGNEQFF
TGTGCCAGCAGCTTAAGACAGAGGGGCAATGAGCAGTTCTTC
>-|-|TRBV10-3|TRBJ1-2
CAIGGVSNYGYTF
TGTGCCATCGGGGGGGTATCAAACTATGGCTACACCTTC
>TRBD1|once|TRBV10-3|TRBJ2-7
CAVWTGEGYEQYF
TGTGCCGTTTGGACAGGGGAAGGCTACGAGCAGTACTTC
>-|-|TRBV7-8|TRBJ1-1
CASSLTGSGTEAFF
TGTGCCAGCAGCTTAACAGGGTCGGGCACTGAAGCTTTCTTT
>-|-|TRBV21-1|TRBJ2-5
CASSKIYSQETQYF
TGTGCCAGCAGCAAAATATATAGCCAAGAGACCCAGTACTTC
>-|few|TRBV25-1|TRBJ1-5
CASSGTPQHF
TGTGCCAGCAGTGGGACCCCCCAGCATTTT
>-|once|TRBV18|TRBJ2-3
CASSPPVMDTQYF
TGTGCCAGCTCACCACCGGTAATGGATACGCAGTATTTT
>-|-|TRBV27|TRBJ2-1
CASSLFVASEQFF
TGTGCCAGCAGTTTATTCGTGGCCTCTGAGCAGTTCTTC
>-|-|TRBV5-1|TRBJ1-2
CASSQQGDDGYTF
TGCGCCAGCAGCCAACAAGGAGACGATGGCTACACCTTC
>-|-|TRBV11-3|TRBJ1-1
CASSLGPTNTEAFF
TGTGCCAGCAGCTTAGGACCCACGAACACTGAAGCTTTCTTT
>TRBD2|-|TRBV7-2|TRBJ2-7
CASSPRGGVFDEQYF
TGTGCCAGCAGCCCACGGGGGGGGGTTTTCGACGAGCAGTACTTC
>-|-|TRBV2|TRBJ1-5
CASSEAVYSNQPQHF
TGTGCCAGCAGTGAAGCAGTATATAGCAATCAGCCCCAGCATTTT
>-|-|TRBV9|TRBJ1-2
CASSGIRDNRYGYTF
TGTGCCAGCAGCGGTATCCGGGACAATCGATATGGCTACACCTTC
>-|-|TRBV2|TRBJ2-7
CASSDPRGIGRGEQYF
TGTGCCAGCAGTGACCCCCGGGGAATAGGTCGGGGGGAGCAGTACTTC
>-|once|TRBV29-1|TRBJ1-1
CSVEAGGLTVTEAFF
TGCAGCGTTGAAGCGGGCGGCCTCACGGTCACTGAAGCTTTCTTT
>-|-|TRBV9|TRBJ2-7
CASSVGNRGSYEQYF
TGTGCCAGCAGCGTAGGTAACCGGGGGAGCTACGAGCAGTACTTC
>TRBD2|-|TRBV27|TRBJ2-1
CASTPQGLAQNEQFF
TGTGCCAGCACCCCTCAGGGACTAGCACAAAATGAGCAGTTCTTC
>-|-|TRBV9|TRBJ2-7
CASSVDQGTYEQYF
TGTGCCAGCAGCGTAGATCAAGGGACCTACGAGCAGTACTTC
>-|few|TRBV7-9|TRBJ2-3
CASPSASRSMSTDTQYF
TGTGCCAGCCCCTCGGCCAGCCGGTCCATGAGCACAGATACGCAGTATTTT
>-|-|TRBV6-5|TRBJ1-2
CASSSPRDYGYTF
TGTGCCAGCAGTTCCCCCCGGGATTATGGCTACACCTTC
>-|once|TRBV7-9|TRBJ1-1
CASSADTEAFF
TGTGCCAGCAGCGCTGACACAGAAGCTTTCTTT
>-|-|TRBV10-3|TRBJ2-1
CAISESTGISYNEQFF
TGTGCCATCAGTGAGAGTACCGGGATTTCCTACAATGAGCAGTTCTTC
>-|-|TRBV30|TRBJ2-1
CAWSVLDRDYNEQFF
TGTGCCTGGAGTGTACTAGACCGTGACTACAATGAGCAGTTCTTC